A single sample gave rise to the 23 T cell receptor beta chains below, sequenced in a study of T cells in Graves' hyperthyroidism and ophthalmopathy (dated by TCRdb to the late 2010s). Library preparation employed multiplex PCR. The data were produced on an Illumina HiSeq 2000. TCR beta CDR3 regions were amplified from RNA transcripts. The TCR CDR3 was subjected to a first round of RT-PCR using the HTBI primer set and the Qiagen OneStep RT-PCR kit. TCRdb passed the public sequencing reads through fastp at Q25 and MiXCR, retaining productive beta sequences. Merged by CDR3 protein, the rows form single entries marked with the most common genes and DNA. The sample table lists 450,000 to 550,000 distinct CDR3 sequences, roughly 25% of them with a count of one. About 11% of the sample lies in the top ten. Sequencing used blood. The receptors originated from a woman in her twenties or thirties with Graves' ophthalmopathy.

The sample holds many counts of this clonotype. The CDR3 DNA reads TGTGCCAGCAGCCTACTAGGGACAGGGAATCAGCCCCAGCATTTT. Translated, it gives CASSLLGTGNQPQHF. This chain links TRBV7-2 with TRBJ1-5; 9 positions match TRBD1. Trimming at V came to 5 bases and at J to 4 bases, leaving 6 bases not matched to a gene. The CDR3 length is 15 residues. Germline CDR1 and CDR2: SGHTA and FQGNSA.

This chain joins TRBV2 and TRBJ2-1, with a weak D call TRBD1 (6 bases). Germline loops: CDR1 SNHLY, CDR2 FYNNEI. Trimming removed 1 base at V and 10 bases at J, with 8 bases between. This CDR3 is 12 amino acids long. The CDR3 DNA reads TGTGCCAGCAGTGAAGAGGGGGACGAGCAGTTCTTC. Amino acid sequence: CASSEEGDEQFF.

This clonotype was recorded at least ten times. This chain connects TRBV11-2 to TRBJ1-1, with 9 bases that match TRBD1. Trimming took 4 bases from V and 1 from J; bases not matched to a gene: 10. This CDR3 has 17 amino acids. Germline CDR1 reads SGHAT; CDR2 reads FQNNGV. For the CDR3, the DNA is TGTGCCAGCAGCTCCCGTTTGACAGGGGGTACGAACACTGAAGCTTTCTTT. Translated, it gives CASSSRLTGGTNTEAFF.

This clonotype was observed at least ten times. The V call is TRBV11-2, the J call TRBJ1-5; 7 nucleotides agree with TRBD1. Trimming cost V 5 bases and J 6 bases; bases outside gene matches: 1. Germline V lookup: CDR1 SGHAT, CDR2 FQNNGV. The CDR3 length is 12 residues. The CDR3 here is CASSHRGQPQHF. DNA for the CDR3: TGTGCCAGCAGCCACAGGGGTCAGCCCCAGCATTTT.

The CDR3 loop is CASSEMVIGTEAFF. The CDR3 bases are TGTGCCAGCAGTGAAATGGTGATAGGGACTGAAGCTTTCTTT. This chain joins TRBV2 and TRBJ1-1; D not certain. The CDR3 is made up of 14 amino acids. V was trimmed by 2 bases and J by 5 bases, leaving 12 bases between them. The germline V gene has CDR1 SNHLY and CDR2 FYNNEI.

This clonotype has a handful of counts. The chain uses TRBV9 and TRBJ1-5, with no clear D. V lost 5 bases and J lost 5, with 17 bases in between. This CDR3 spans 15 amino acids. The germline V gene encodes CDR1 SGDLS and CDR2 YYNGEE. CDR3 sequence: CASSLGPPGDQPQHF. The CDR3 DNA sequence: TGTGCCAGCAGTCTCGGGCCTCCCGGGGATCAGCCCCAGCATTTT.

This clonotype was picked up many times. CDR3 nucleotides: TGTGCCAGCATCCCTTGGGACAGGGGGCGAGACTATGGCTACACCTTC. This gives the protein CASIPWDRGRDYGYTF. The chain recombines TRBV11-1 with TRBJ1-2; TRBD1 agrees at 12 bases. The length of the CDR3 is 16 residues. Per germline, CDR1 SGHAT and CDR2 FQDESV (reference sequence). V shed 7 bases and J 3 bases; nucleotides not matched to a gene: 9.

The chain couples TRBV28 to TRBJ2-7; D is perhaps TRBD2 (5 bases). Germline assignment: CDR1 MDHEN and CDR2 SYDVKM. CDR3 size: 15 residues. With 2 bases removed from V and 3 bases from J, the gap between germline ends came to 14 bases. The CDR3 DNA reads as TGTGCCAGCAGTTTAGTGGACTCGGTGGGCTACGAGCAGTACTTC. As protein: CASSLVDSVGYEQYF.

This clonotype showed up many times. The V gene is TRBV13, the J gene TRBJ1-1; perhaps TRBD1 as D (5 bases). The CDR3 contains 16 residues. V gave up 4 bases and J gave up 4 bases, with 19 bases separating them. Germline CDR1 is PRHDT and CDR2 is FYEKMQ (reference sequence). DNA for the CDR3: TGTGCCAGCAGCTCGCGTCTCCAGGGATTTTTCACTGAAGCTTTCTTT. This translates into CASSSRLQGFFTEAFF.

This chain uses TRBV6-5 with TRBJ2-7; D is unclear. Trimming pared 0 bases from V and 0 bases from J, leaving 9 bases between. In germline, CDR1 is MNHEY, CDR2 SVGAGI. The CDR3 loop spans 15 amino acids. CDR3 nucleotides: TGTGCCAGCAGTTACTCGCCAGGACGCTCCTACGAGCAGTACTTC. It specifies CASSYSPGRSYEQYF.

The genes are TRBV3-1 and TRBJ1-1; TRBD1 matches 7 bases. CDR1 LGHDT and CDR2 YNNKEL come from the germline V gene (reference sequence). The CDR3 extends over 14 amino acids. The trim removed 6 bases at V and 4 bases at J, leaving 8 bases unmatched. The CDR3 DNA is TGTGCCAGCAGTACCAGGGGGACGGGCACTGAAGCTTTCTTT. It specifies CASSTRGTGTEAFF.

This clonotype was seen at least ten times. This chain links TRBV12-5 with TRBJ1-1; no clear D. From germline, CDR1 is LGHNT and CDR2 FRNRAP. The V gene lost 5 bases and the J gene lost 4 bases, with 14 bases spanning the gap. This CDR3 is 14 amino acids long. This chain's CDR3 is CASGPGSAPTEAFF. CDR3 nucleotides: TGTGCTAGTGGTCCGGGGTCAGCTCCCACTGAAGCTTTCTTT.

Ten or more counts support this clonotype. The J gene is TRBJ2-7, the V gene TRBV12-3 or TRBV12-4; 10 positions match TRBD2. This CDR3 contains 13 residues. J was trimmed by 5 bases and V by 6 bases; bases with no gene match: 4. The CDR3 reads CASSRLAGHEQYF. The CDR3 DNA reads as TGTGCCAGCAGCAGACTAGCGGGCCACGAGCAGTACTTC.

Note on this clonotype: Here the CDR3 omits its conserved ending phenylalanine or tryptophan, so a read error is the likely source. The DNA is omitted, as the CDR3 cannot be located on it reliably, and the CDR3 follows TCRdb's listing. The chain recombines TRBV30 with TRBJ1-1. Germline CDR1 and CDR2: GTSNPN and SVGIG (reference sequence). The CDR3 contains 13 residues when both ends are counted. The CDR3 is CAWRYQMNTEACY.

This clonotype appeared many times. The chain carries TRBV6-1 and TRBJ1-2, with a tentative D call TRBD1 (5 bases). This CDR3 comprises 16 residues. Germline CDR1 and CDR2: MNHNS and SASEGT. The V and J ends lost 6 bases and 4 bases respectively, with 21 bases between them. CDR3 protein: CASRWGTALGLYGYTF. The CDR3 nucleotides are TGTGCCAGCAGATGGGGCACTGCTTTGGGACTCTATGGCTACACCTTC.

This clonotype was detected ten times or more. The chain has TRBV20-1 and TRBJ2-2; D is uncertain. The CDR3 covers 13 residues. From germline, CDR1 is DFQATT and CDR2 SNEGSKA (reference sequence). Trimming cost V 3 bases and J 10 bases, with 15 bases left between them. CDR3 coding DNA: TGCAGTGCTAGGGACGAAACGTCCGAGGAGCTGTTTTTT. This translates into CSARDETSEELFF.

This clonotype was counted at least ten times. The chain employs TRBV19 and TRBJ2-5; TRBD2 aligns across 10 bases. V was pared by 5 bases and J by 5 bases, with 8 bases of the junction left unmatched. Per the germline V gene, CDR1 is LNHDA and CDR2 is SQIVND (reference sequence). This CDR3 comprises 15 residues. CDR3 region: CASSSSGGLLETQYF. The CDR3 coding sequence is TGTGCCAGTAGTTCTAGCGGGGGCCTCCTTGAGACCCAGTACTTC.

This clonotype has ten or more counts. The CDR3 DNA reads TGCAGTGCCGTCCCGGGCCCGACAGACCGCGAGCAGTACTTC. Translated: CSAVPGPTDREQYF. This sequence joins TRBV20-1 and TRBJ2-7; tentative D call: TRBD1 (5 bases). There are 14 residues in the CDR3. The germline gives CDR1 DFQATT, CDR2 SNEGSKA (reference sequence). With 6 bases removed from V and 6 bases from J, the gap between germline ends came to 21 bases.

The chain employs TRBV28 and TRBJ1-3, with 7 bases aligning to TRBD1. The V segment lost 10 bases and the J segment 0 bases; nucleotides outside the gene matches: 9. The CDR3 spans 15 residues. CDR1 is MDHEN, CDR2 SYDVKM, per germline. The CDR3 DNA reads TGTGCCACTGAAAATCGGGACAGCTCTGGAAACACCATATATTTT. Encoded protein: CATENRDSSGNTIYF.

CDR3 DNA sequence: TGTGCCAGCAGTTATGAATCGGGTAACACTGAAGCTTTCTTT. It translates to CASSYESGNTEAFF. V gene TRBV6-5 combines with J gene TRBJ1-1; D not resolved. Germline V gene data show CDR1 as MNHEY and CDR2 as SVGAGI. The CDR3 covers 14 residues. The V end was cut by 3 bases, the J end by 2 bases, with 10 bases between.

Ten or more counts support this clonotype. The chain couples TRBV6-5 to TRBJ2-7; 11 bases align to TRBD1. This CDR3 has 15 amino acids. Germline V gene lookup returns CDR1 MNHEY and CDR2 SVGAGI. Unmatched junction bases numbered 0, after V lost 0 bases and J lost 2 bases. The CDR3: CASSYSGQGAYEQYF. In DNA form, the CDR3 reads TGTGCCAGCAGTTACTCGGGACAGGGGGCCTACGAGCAGTACTTC.

This clonotype was detected many times. This chain connects TRBV6-2 or TRBV6-3 to TRBJ2-7, with D perhaps TRBD2 (6 bases). This CDR3 is 12 amino acids long. V dropped 5 bases and J dropped 2 bases, with 7 bases sitting between them. Germline V gene data show CDR1 as MNHEY and CDR2 as SVGEGT. The CDR3 DNA sequence: TGTGCCAGCAGTCGACTAGCCTACGAGCAGTACTTC. This translates into CASSRLAYEQYF.

This clonotype has a count of ten or more. This sequence joins TRBV10-3 and TRBJ1-6; D might be TRBD1 (6 bases). The germline CDR1 and CDR2 sequences are ENHRY and SYGVKD. V lost 4 bases, J lost 9 bases, and 13 bases lay in between. This CDR3 has 14 residues. The CDR3 DNA reads as TGTGCCATCAGTGGGACAGCCTCCACTTCACCCCTCCACTTT. This encodes CAISGTASTSPLHF.